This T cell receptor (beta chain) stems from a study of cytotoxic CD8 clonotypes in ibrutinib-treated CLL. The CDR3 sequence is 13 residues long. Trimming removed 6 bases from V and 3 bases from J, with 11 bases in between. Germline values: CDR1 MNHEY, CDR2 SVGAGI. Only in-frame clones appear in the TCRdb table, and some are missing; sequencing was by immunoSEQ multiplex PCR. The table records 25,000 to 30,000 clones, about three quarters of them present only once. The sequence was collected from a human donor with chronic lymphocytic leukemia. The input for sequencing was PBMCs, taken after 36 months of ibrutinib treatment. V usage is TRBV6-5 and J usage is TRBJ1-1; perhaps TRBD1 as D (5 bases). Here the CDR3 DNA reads TGTGCCAGCAGCCCAGGGAGTTACACTGAAGCTTTCTTT. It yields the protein CASSPGSYTEAFF.